This is a list of T cell receptor beta chains from one sample in a study of control samples from healthy donors and cancer patients. The protocol was immunoSEQ multiplex PCR, while the TCRdb copy is restricted to in-frame clones and leaves out a portion. The repertoire includes roughly 450,000 clones, around nine tenths of them detected once, and roughly 6.4% sits in the top ten. Sample: PBMCs. All receptors come from a man aged 40-55 years with head and neck cancer. Both conserved end residues are part of each CDR3. The D gene is left open where the match is weak. Clone sizes are given selectively: once, few, many, or a class where the clone is expanded.

J gene: TRBJ1-2
D gene: -
clone size: few
V gene: TRBV11-1
CDR3 DNA: TGTGCCAGCAGCTTATCGGGAAACTATGGCTACACCTTC
CDR3 protein: CASSLSGNYGYTF

J gene: TRBJ2-7
D gene: -
clone size: -
V gene: TRBV16
CDR3 DNA: TGTGCCAGCAGCCCGGAGTGGACAGAAGCCTACGAGCAGTACTTC
CDR3 protein: CASSPEWTEAYEQYF

J gene: TRBJ2-3
D gene: -
clone size: -
V gene: TRBV7-2
CDR3 DNA: TGTGCCAGCAGCTTAGTGGCAGGTACTTCAGATACGCAGTATTTT
CDR3 protein: CASSLVAGTSDTQYF

J gene: TRBJ2-2
D gene: TRBD2
clone size: -
V gene: TRBV7-6
CDR3 DNA: TGTGCCAGCAGTGGGACTAGCGGGCTTGGAGTAGACCCCGGGGAGCTGTTTTTT
CDR3 protein: CASSGTSGLGVDPGELFF

J gene: TRBJ2-3
D gene: TRBD2
clone size: -
V gene: TRBV5-1
CDR3 DNA: TGCGCCAGCAGCTTGGACCCGGGAGGCAGCACAGATACGCAGTATTTT
CDR3 protein: CASSLDPGGSTDTQYF

J gene: TRBJ2-3
D gene: -
clone size: -
V gene: TRBV3-1/TRBV3-2
CDR3 DNA: TGTGCCAGCAGCCAAATGGCAGATACGCAGTATTTT
CDR3 protein: CASSQMADTQYF

J gene: TRBJ2-5
D gene: -
clone size: -
V gene: TRBV7-3
CDR3 DNA: TGTGCCAGCAGCTTAGGACACCAAGGGGAGACCCAGTACTTC
CDR3 protein: CASSLGHQGETQYF

J gene: TRBJ1-5
D gene: -
clone size: -
V gene: TRBV3-1/TRBV3-2
CDR3 DNA: TGTGCCAGCAGCCAAGGTCAAAATCAGCCCCAGCATTTT
CDR3 protein: CASSQGQNQPQHF

J gene: TRBJ1-1
D gene: TRBD1
clone size: -
V gene: TRBV4-3
CDR3 DNA: TGCGCCAGCAGCCAAGTCAGGGGGTTGGAAGCTTTCTTT
CDR3 protein: CASSQVRGLEAFF

J gene: TRBJ2-5
D gene: -
clone size: -
V gene: TRBV12-3/TRBV12-4
CDR3 DNA: TGTGCCAGCAGTTCAGCAGGGAGGGAGACCCAGTACTTC
CDR3 protein: CASSSAGRETQYF

J gene: TRBJ2-2
D gene: -
clone size: -
V gene: TRBV5-6
CDR3 DNA: TGTGCCAGCAGTTCGTTCGACGGGGAGCTGTTTTTT
CDR3 protein: CASSSFDGELFF

J gene: TRBJ2-7
D gene: -
clone size: -
V gene: TRBV9
CDR3 DNA: TGTGCCAGCAGCGTAGACAGCGCCGGCTACGAGCAGTACTTC
CDR3 protein: CASSVDSAGYEQYF

J gene: TRBJ1-6
D gene: -
clone size: -
V gene: TRBV6-4
CDR3 DNA: TGTGCCAGCAGTGACTCACGGGTTTCACCCCTCCACTTT
CDR3 protein: CASSDSRVSPLHF

J gene: TRBJ2-3
D gene: -
clone size: -
V gene: TRBV29-1
CDR3 DNA: TGCAGCGTAGTACGGCTATCCACAGATACGCAGTATTTT
CDR3 protein: CSVVRLSTDTQYF

J gene: TRBJ1-5
D gene: -
clone size: -
V gene: TRBV28
CDR3 DNA: TGTGCCAGCAGTCGGCGGGTTCAAAATAGCAATCAGCCCCAGCATTTT
CDR3 protein: CASSRRVQNSNQPQHF

J gene: TRBJ1-1
D gene: TRBD1
clone size: -
V gene: TRBV5-5
CDR3 DNA: TGTGCCAGCAGTTATACCGGGACAGGGGACTCCGAAGCTTTCTTT
CDR3 protein: CASSYTGTGDSEAFF

J gene: TRBJ1-3
D gene: -
clone size: few
V gene: TRBV3-1/TRBV3-2
CDR3 DNA: TGTGCCAGCAGCCGGGGACAAGGAGCCAGCTCTGGAAACACCATATATTTT
CDR3 protein: CASSRGQGASSGNTIYF

J gene: TRBJ1-5
D gene: -
clone size: -
V gene: TRBV10-2
CDR3 DNA: TGCGCCAGCAGAAGGAACAACAATCAGCCCCAGCATTTT
CDR3 protein: CASRRNNNQPQHF

J gene: TRBJ2-3
D gene: -
clone size: -
V gene: TRBV6-5
CDR3 DNA: TGTGCCAGCAGTCCAGTAGTTGGCACAGATACGCAGTATTTT
CDR3 protein: CASSPVVGTDTQYF

J gene: TRBJ2-1
D gene: -
clone size: -
V gene: TRBV7-3
CDR3 DNA: TGTGCCAGCAGCTTAACGACTAGGGGAAGTGAGCAGTTCTTC
CDR3 protein: CASSLTTRGSEQFF

J gene: TRBJ1-1
D gene: -
clone size: -
V gene: TRBV28
CDR3 DNA: TGTGCCAGCAGCCGGTGGCCGAACACTGAAGCTTTCTTT
CDR3 protein: CASSRWPNTEAFF

J gene: TRBJ1-3
D gene: -
clone size: once
V gene: TRBV3-1/TRBV3-2
CDR3 DNA: TGTGCCAGCAGCGACGCCAGACAGAACCCTGGAAACACCATATATTTT
CDR3 protein: CASSDARQNPGNTIYF

J gene: TRBJ1-5
D gene: -
clone size: -
V gene: TRBV6-5
CDR3 DNA: TGTGCCACCGCCGCGACGGCGCCGACCCTAGGTCCCCAGCATTTT
CDR3 protein: CATAATAPTLGPQHF

J gene: TRBJ1-1
D gene: TRBD1
clone size: -
V gene: TRBV9
CDR3 DNA: TGTGCCAGCAGCGTAGCGAAGGGCAGGGGGCATGGCACTGAAGCTTTCTTT
CDR3 protein: CASSVAKGRGHGTEAFF

J gene: TRBJ2-3
D gene: -
clone size: -
V gene: TRBV24-1
CDR3 DNA: TGTGCCACCAGTGATCTACAGGCAAGGGATACGCAGTATTTT
CDR3 protein: CATSDLQARDTQYF

J gene: TRBJ1-2
D gene: -
clone size: -
V gene: TRBV29-1
CDR3 DNA: TGCAGCGTTGTAAGGGAGGGCGGCTACACCTTC
CDR3 protein: CSVVREGGYTF

J gene: TRBJ1-1
D gene: -
clone size: -
V gene: TRBV27
CDR3 DNA: TGTGCCAGCAGTTTGCGGGGGGGGATAGACGGGACTGAAGCTTTCTTT
CDR3 protein: CASSLRGGIDGTEAFF

J gene: TRBJ1-3
D gene: -
clone size: -
V gene: TRBV5-1
CDR3 DNA: TGCGCCAGCAGCTCGATCGGGGATTCTGGAAACACCATATATTTT
CDR3 protein: CASSSIGDSGNTIYF

J gene: TRBJ1-2
D gene: TRBD1
clone size: -
V gene: TRBV5-6
CDR3 DNA: TGTGCCAGCACCAAGGGAACAGGGGGCAGGGGCTACACCTTC
CDR3 protein: CASTKGTGGRGYTF

J gene: TRBJ2-7
D gene: TRBD1
clone size: -
V gene: TRBV13
CDR3 DNA: TGTGCCAGCAGCGTGGGACAGATCGAACCCTACGAGCAGTACTTC
CDR3 protein: CASSVGQIEPYEQYF

J gene: TRBJ2-2
D gene: TRBD2
clone size: -
V gene: TRBV13
CDR3 DNA: TGTGCCAGCAGCGCGACTAGCGCCAACACCGGGGAGCTGTTTTTT
CDR3 protein: CASSATSANTGELFF

J gene: TRBJ1-5
D gene: -
clone size: -
V gene: TRBV4-3
CDR3 DNA: TGCGCCAGCAGCCTGACGAGAGATAGCAATCAGCCCCAGCATTTT
CDR3 protein: CASSLTRDSNQPQHF

J gene: TRBJ2-7
D gene: -
clone size: once
V gene: TRBV6-1
CDR3 DNA: TGTGCCAGCAGTGACCAGGGATCCTACGAGCAGTACTTC
CDR3 protein: CASSDQGSYEQYF

J gene: TRBJ2-3
D gene: TRBD2
clone size: -
V gene: TRBV3-1/TRBV3-2
CDR3 DNA: TGTGCCAGCAGCCCTCGCTTTATTGCCCTGAGCGGGAGGAACACAGATACGCAGTATTTT
CDR3 protein: CASSPRFIALSGRNTDTQYF